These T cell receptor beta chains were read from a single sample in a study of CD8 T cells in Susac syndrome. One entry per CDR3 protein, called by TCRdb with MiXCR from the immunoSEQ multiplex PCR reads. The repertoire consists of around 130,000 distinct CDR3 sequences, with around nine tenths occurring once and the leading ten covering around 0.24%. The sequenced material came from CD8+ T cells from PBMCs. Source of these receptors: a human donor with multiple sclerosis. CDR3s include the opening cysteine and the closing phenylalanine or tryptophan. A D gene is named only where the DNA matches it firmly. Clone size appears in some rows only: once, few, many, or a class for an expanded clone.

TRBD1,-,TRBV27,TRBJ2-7,CASSSGQGIREQYF,TGTGCCAGCAGTTCGGGACAGGGGATTCGCGAGCAGTACTTC
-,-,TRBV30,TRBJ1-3,CAWGEGDTIYF,TGTGCCTGGGGGGAGGGGGACACCATATATTTT
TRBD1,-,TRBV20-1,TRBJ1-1,CSALDSQGAVETEAFF,TGCAGTGCTTTGGACTCACAGGGGGCCGTTGAAACTGAAGCTTTCTTT
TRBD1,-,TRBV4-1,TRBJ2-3,CASSWTGRSPDTQYF,TGCGCCAGCTCCTGGACAGGGAGATCGCCAGATACGCAGTATTTT
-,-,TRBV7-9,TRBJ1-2,CASSPDSLYGYTF,TGTGCCAGCAGCCCGGACAGCCTCTATGGCTACACCTTC
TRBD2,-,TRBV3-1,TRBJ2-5,CASSQVGLAGETQYF,TGTGCCAGCAGCCAAGTGGGACTAGCGGGAGAGACCCAGTACTTC
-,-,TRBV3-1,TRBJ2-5,CASSPGMQETQYF,TGTGCCAGCAGCCCAGGGATGCAAGAGACCCAGTACTTC
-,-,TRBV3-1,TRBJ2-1,CASSESGLAEQFF,TGTGCCAGCAGCGAATCTGGTCTAGCGGAGCAGTTCTTC
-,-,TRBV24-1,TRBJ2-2,CATSPGTGTGELFF,TGTGCCACCAGCCCCGGGACGGGCACCGGGGAGCTGTTTTTT
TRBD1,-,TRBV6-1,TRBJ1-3,CASSRDRGFSPLSGNTIYF,TGTGCCAGCAGTCGGGACAGGGGTTTTTCCCCGCTCTCTGGAAACACCATATATTTT
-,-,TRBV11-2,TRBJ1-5,CASSLDGGGQPQHF,TGTGCCAGCAGCTTAGACGGGGGAGGGCAGCCCCAGCATTTT
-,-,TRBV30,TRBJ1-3,CAFPSGAGNTIYF,TGTGCCTTCCCCTCAGGGGCTGGAAACACCATATATTTT
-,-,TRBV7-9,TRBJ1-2,CASSPGTVGDGYTF,TGTGCCAGCAGCCCAGGGACGGTCGGAGATGGCTACACCTTC
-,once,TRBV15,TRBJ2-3,CATSSYELGVTDTQYF,TGTGCCACCAGCAGTTATGAGTTAGGAGTTACAGATACGCAGTATTTT
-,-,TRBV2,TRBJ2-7,CASSEKWASYYEQYF,TGTGCCAGCAGTGAAAAGTGGGCTAGCTACTACGAGCAGTACTTC
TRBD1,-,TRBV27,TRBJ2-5,CASSSTGTGWETQYF,TGTGCCAGCAGTTCTACCGGGACAGGTTGGGAGACCCAGTACTTC
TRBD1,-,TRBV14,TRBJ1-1,CASSPRQGHTEAFF,TGTGCCAGCAGTCCGAGACAGGGGCACACTGAAGCTTTCTTT
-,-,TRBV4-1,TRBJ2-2,CASQSLAGELFF,TGCGCCAGCCAAAGCCTGGCCGGGGAGCTGTTTTTT
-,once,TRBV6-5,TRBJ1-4,CASSSQEINEKLFF,TGTGCCAGCAGTTCACAGGAGATTAATGAAAAACTGTTTTTT
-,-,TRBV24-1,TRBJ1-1,CATSDWDNTEAFF,TGTGCCACCAGTGACTGGGACAACACTGAAGCTTTCTTT
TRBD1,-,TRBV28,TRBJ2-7,CASSLGQGREQYF,TGTGCCAGCAGTCTGGGACAGGGAAGAGAGCAGTACTTC
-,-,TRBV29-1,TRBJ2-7,CSVAGDAYEQYF,TGCAGCGTAGCAGGGGACGCCTACGAGCAGTACTTC
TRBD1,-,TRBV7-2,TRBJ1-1,CASSSRQGVLSSTEAFF,TGTGCCAGCAGCTCCAGACAGGGGGTTTTATCTAGCACTGAAGCTTTCTTT
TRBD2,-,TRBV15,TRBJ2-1,CATIKNLAGPGNEQFF,TGTGCCACCATCAAAAATCTAGCGGGTCCGGGGAATGAGCAGTTCTTC
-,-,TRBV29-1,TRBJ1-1,CSVPGGTEAFF,TGCAGCGTTCCGGGCGGCACTGAAGCTTTCTTT
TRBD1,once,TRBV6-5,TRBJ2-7,CASSYGDSRYEQYF,TGTGCCAGCAGTTATGGGGACAGCCGCTACGAGCAGTACTTC
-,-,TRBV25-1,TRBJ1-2,CASSEYGTSYGYTF,TGTGCCAGCAGTGAATACGGGACCTCCTATGGCTACACCTTC
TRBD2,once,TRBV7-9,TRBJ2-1,CASSLWTSGRPNEQFF,TGTGCCAGCAGCCTTTGGACTAGCGGGAGACCCAATGAGCAGTTCTTC
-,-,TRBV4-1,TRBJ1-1,CASSQEGRGATEAFF,TGCGCCAGCAGCCAAGAAGGACGAGGGGCCACTGAAGCTTTCTTT
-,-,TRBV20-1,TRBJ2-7,CSARDPRGRYEQYF,TGCAGTGCTAGAGATCCCCGGGGGCGGTACGAGCAGTACTTC
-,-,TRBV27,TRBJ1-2,CASTGTGDNYGYTF,TGTGCCAGCACCGGGACTGGGGATAACTATGGCTACACCTTC
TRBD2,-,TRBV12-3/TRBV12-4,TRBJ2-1,CASSPLAGDGDEQFF,TGTGCCAGCAGCCCATTAGCGGGAGACGGCGATGAGCAGTTCTTC
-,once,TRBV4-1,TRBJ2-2,CASSQGGPPGTGELFF,TGCGCCAGCAGCCAGGGGGGACCCCCAGGGACCGGGGAGCTGTTTTTT
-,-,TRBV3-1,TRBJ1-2,CASSRTPEWATYGYTF,TGTGCCAGCAGTAGGACCCCGGAATGGGCCACCTATGGCTACACCTTC
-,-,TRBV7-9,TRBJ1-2,CASSADSGQINYDGYTF,TGTGCCAGCAGCGCCGACAGTGGACAGATCAACTATGATGGCTACACCTTC
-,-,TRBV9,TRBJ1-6,CASSPLTGGDSPLHF,TGTGCCAGCAGCCCACTGACAGGAGGGGATTCACCCCTCCACTTT
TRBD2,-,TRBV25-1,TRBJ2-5,CASSDVMLAGGSRETQYF,TGTGCCAGCAGTGATGTAATGCTAGCGGGAGGATCTCGAGAGACCCAGTACTTC
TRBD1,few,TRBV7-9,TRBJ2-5,CASSPRGRETQYF,TGTGCCAGCAGCCCCAGGGGGCGAGAGACCCAGTACTTC
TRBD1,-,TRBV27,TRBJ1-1,CASSPWDSNTEAFF,TGTGCCAGCAGTCCGTGGGACAGCAACACTGAAGCTTTCTTT
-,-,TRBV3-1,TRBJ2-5,CASSPRMQETQYF,TGTGCCAGCTCCCCCCGGATGCAAGAGACCCAGTACTTC
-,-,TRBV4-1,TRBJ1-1,CASRDTPGAATEAFF,TGCGCCAGCAGGGACACCCCCGGGGCCGCCACTGAAGCTTTCTTT
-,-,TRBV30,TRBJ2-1,CAWGQTNNEQFF,TGTGCCTGGGGCCAGACTAATAATGAGCAGTTCTTC
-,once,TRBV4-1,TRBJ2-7,CASSPRDSGTYEQYF,TGCGCCAGCAGCCCCAGGGACAGCGGGACCTACGAGCAGTACTTC
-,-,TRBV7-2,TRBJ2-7,CASSPQSSYEQYF,TGTGCCAGCAGCCCACAGAGCTCCTACGAGCAGTACTTC
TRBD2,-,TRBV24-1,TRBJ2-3,CATSAAGGTDTQYF,TGTGCCACCAGTGCAGCGGGGGGTACAGATACGCAGTATTTT